Presented here are 30 T cell receptor beta chains from one specimen sequenced in a study of beta chain features in type 1 diabetes. The entirety of the isolated RNA underwent reverse transcription, so expressed TCRB transcripts were sequenced. Measured with immunoSEQ multiplex PCR; TCRdb has only the in-frame clones, and not every one. In the table there are some 230,000 clones, 9.6% of which are singletons. Material for sequencing was naive CD4+ T cells from blood. These receptors were collected from a woman aged 18-30 years in good health.

This clone has a handful of counts. The V gene is TRBV6-6, the J gene TRBJ2-2, with TRBD2 identical over 7 bases. This CDR3 spans 14 amino acids. V lost 6 bases to trimming and J lost 5 bases; unmatched junction nucleotides: 6. Germline CDR1 is MNHNY and CDR2 is SVGAGI (reference sequence). CDR3 sequence: CASSWTRWTGELFF. CDR3 sequence (DNA): TGTGCCAGCAGCTGGACTAGATGGACCGGGGAGCTGTTTTTT.

There are many counts of this clone. Other nucleotide sequences from this sample produce the same CDR3. The rearrangement joins TRBV5-4 to TRBJ2-5; unclear D gene. This CDR3 contains 13 residues. The ends were cut back, 0 bases at V and 2 bases at J, with 5 bases in the middle. Germline V CDR1 and CDR2: SGHNT, YYREEE (reference sequence). The CDR3 region has the DNA TGTGCCAGCAGCTTGGGGCAGCAAGAGACCCAGTACTTC. It codes for CASSLGQQETQYF.

The chain employs TRBV30 and TRBJ1-5, with 8 bases lining up with TRBD1. Germline V gene lookup returns CDR1 GTSNPN and CDR2 SVGIG (reference sequence). The CDR3 length is 16 residues. The V segment lost 0 bases and the J segment 3 bases; nucleotides outside the gene matches: 7. The CDR3 protein is CAWSVNRGRDNQPQHF. Here the CDR3 DNA reads TGTGCCTGGAGTGTGAACAGGGGGAGAGACAATCAGCCCCAGCATTTT. Complete variable domain (other parts from reference TRBV30 and TRBJ1-5): SQTIHQWPATLVQPVGSPLSLECTVEGTSNPNLYWYRQAAGRGLQLLFYSVGIGQISSEVPQNLSASRPQDRQFILSSKKLLLSDSGFYLCAWSVNRGRDNQPQHFGDGTRLSIL.

The chain uses TRBV27 and TRBJ1-2, with D possibly being TRBD1 (6 bases). V lost 3 bases, J lost 4 bases, and 12 bases lay in between. In germline, CDR1 is MNHEY, CDR2 SMNVEV (reference sequence). CDR3 length: 14 amino acids. Here the CDR3 reads CASSFQGGGYGYTF. In DNA form, the CDR3 reads TGTGCCAGCAGTTTTCAGGGAGGGGGCTATGGCTACACCTTC.

This clone has just a few counts. This chain links TRBV4-2 with TRBJ1-1; maybe TRBD1 (5 bases). V lost 1 base, J lost 0 bases, and 9 bases lay in between. This CDR3 has 15 residues. CDR1 LGHNA and CDR2 YNFKEQ come from the germline V gene. In DNA form, the CDR3 reads TGTGCCAGCAGCCAAGGACAGAGTTTGAACACTGAAGCTTTCTTT. Encoded protein: CASSQGQSLNTEAFF.

This clone was counted between two and nine times. CDR3 in DNA: TGCGCCAGCAGCTTGACAGGGGCCTCCTACAATGAGCAGTTCTTC. It yields the protein CASSLTGASYNEQFF. The chain employs TRBV5-1 and TRBJ2-1, with 7 bases that match TRBD1. This CDR3 region has 15 residues. J gave up 0 bases and V 1 base, and 1 base lay outside the gene matches. The germline V gene has CDR1 SGHRS and CDR2 YFSETQ.

The sample holds a few counts of this clone. This chain joins TRBV19 and TRBJ2-3; a possible D gene is TRBD2 (5 bases). Looked up from germline, CDR1 is LNHDA and CDR2 is SQIVND (reference sequence). This CDR3 is built from 14 residues. The V gene lost 9 bases and the J gene lost 3 bases, with 16 bases spanning the gap. The CDR3: CASAGPRGTDTQYF. The DNA for the CDR3 is TGTGCCAGCGCTGGCCCTCGGGGAACAGATACGCAGTATTTT.

This clone was seen a few times. The rearrangement links TRBV9 to TRBJ2-7; TRBD1 agrees at 9 bases. The CDR3 runs to 14 residues. V gave up 3 bases and J gave up 5 bases; unmatched junction bases: 6. Germline-derived CDR1 and CDR2 are SGDLS and YYNGEE. The CDR3 sequence is CASSARTGDDEQYF. The CDR3 DNA follows: TGTGCCAGCAGCGCGAGGACAGGGGACGACGAGCAGTACTTC.

The chain carries TRBV7-9 and TRBJ1-1; 7 bases are a match to TRBD1. The CDR3 runs 14 residues. J gave up 0 bases and V 6 bases, and 4 bases lay outside the gene matches. CDR1 and CDR2 (germline): SEHNR, FQNEAQ (reference sequence). The CDR3: CASRVGQVNTEAFF. CDR3 nucleotides: TGTGCCAGCAGGGTCGGACAGGTGAACACTGAAGCTTTCTTT.

In this sample, this clone turned up a few times. This chain links TRBV30 with TRBJ2-3; TRBD1 matches at 7 bases. Trimming took 1 base from V and 6 from J; bases not matched to a gene: 4. The CDR3 runs to 13 residues. Germline-derived CDR1 and CDR2 are GTSNPN and SVGIG (reference sequence). The CDR3 protein is CAWSGVRGDTQYF. The CDR3 region has the DNA TGTGCCTGGAGTGGCGTCAGGGGGGATACGCAGTATTTT.

V is TRBV5-1 and J is TRBJ1-2; perhaps TRBD1 as D (5 bases). The V gene's germline CDR1 is SGHRS and CDR2 YFSETQ. CDR3 length: 15 residues. Trimming pared 2 bases from V and 2 bases from J, leaving 13 bases between. CDR3 sequence reads: CASSFPDGHNYGYTF. Written as DNA, the CDR3 is TGCGCCAGCAGCTTTCCGGACGGACACAACTATGGCTACACCTTC.

The V and J genes are TRBV28 and TRBJ2-5, with TRBD1 matching 10 bases. The CDR3 runs 15 residues. J lost 4 bases, V lost 3 bases, and 5 bases had no gene match. Germline lookup yields CDR1 MDHEN and CDR2 SYDVKM. The CDR3: CASSLGDRGRETQYF. CDR3 DNA: TGTGCCAGCAGTTTGGGGGACAGGGGCAGAGAGACCCAGTACTTC.

This clone was observed a few times. V usage is TRBV28 and J usage is TRBJ2-6, with D hard to call. This CDR3 contains 16 residues. The ends were cut back, 0 bases at V and 0 bases at J, with 6 bases in the middle. Germline V lookup: CDR1 MDHEN, CDR2 SYDVKM. CDR3 bases: TGTGCCAGCAGTTTATGGTGGGCCTCTGGGGCCAACGTCCTGACTTTC. It translates to CASSLWWASGANVLTF.

The gene calls are TRBV27 and TRBJ2-1; D might be TRBD1 (6 bases). Trimming stripped 7 bases from V and 1 base from J, with 11 bases between. This CDR3 spans 14 amino acids. Germline loops: CDR1 MNHEY, CDR2 SMNVEV (reference sequence). CDR3 amino acids: CASTADRSYNEQFF. For the CDR3, the DNA is TGTGCCAGCACCGCGGACAGATCCTACAATGAGCAGTTCTTC.

This chain uses TRBV14 with TRBJ1-1, with a possible D match to TRBD1 (6 bases). The CDR3 extends over 15 amino acids. V lost 0 bases and J 7 bases, leaving 15 bases between the germline ends. The germline V gene has CDR1 SGHDN and CDR2 FVKESK. Written as DNA, the CDR3 is TGTGCCAGCAGCCAAGAGGTTGCAGGGGTTCTTGAAGCTTTCTTT. It is translated as CASSQEVAGVLEAFF.

The V call is TRBV2, the J call TRBJ1-5, with a tentative D call TRBD1 (5 bases). The CDR3 has 13 residues. Germline V gene sequence: CDR1 SNHLY, CDR2 FYNNEI. Between the trimmed V and J ends, which lost 6 bases and 2 bases, there was a span of 8 bases. CDR3 residues: CASRVRGNQPQHF. In DNA form, the CDR3 reads TGTGCCAGCAGAGTCAGGGGCAATCAGCCCCAGCATTTT. Based on the CDR3 plus reference TRBV2 and TRBJ1-5, the full variable domain is EPEVTQTPSHQVTQMGQEVILRCVPISNHLYFYWYRQILGQKVEFLVSFYNNEISEKSEIFDDQFSVERPDGSNFTLKIRSTKLEDSAMYFCASRVRGNQPQHFGDGTRLSIL.

The V and J genes are TRBV27 and TRBJ2-1; D unclear. V lost 4 bases and J lost 1, with 11 bases in between. The germline V gene encodes CDR1 MNHEY and CDR2 SMNVEV (reference sequence). The CDR3 length is 15 residues. CDR3 protein: CASSSRVTSYNEQFF. The CDR3 region has the DNA TGTGCCAGCAGTTCCCGGGTGACTTCCTACAATGAGCAGTTCTTC.

The gene calls are TRBV27 and TRBJ1-5; D unresolved. This CDR3 spans 13 amino acids. Between the trimmed V and J ends, which lost 6 bases and 1 base, there was a span of 7 bases. The germline V gene encodes CDR1 MNHEY and CDR2 SMNVEV (reference sequence). The CDR3 DNA is TGTGCCAGCAGAGTCCGGAGCAATCAGCCCCAGCATTTT. It translates to CASRVRSNQPQHF.

This clone was recorded a few times. V usage is TRBV30 and J usage is TRBJ1-1, with TRBD1 matching over 7 bases. The germline gives CDR1 GTSNPN, CDR2 SVGIG (reference sequence). V trimming: 7 bases; J trimming: 10 bases; junction bases outside the gene matches: 9. The CDR3 spans 11 residues. The DNA for the CDR3 is TGTGCCTACCAACAGGGGTGGCGAGCTTTCTTT. It translates to CAYQQGWRAFF.

This clone has just a few counts. The chain uses TRBV5-1 and TRBJ1-4; D unresolved. The V and J ends lost 4 bases and 8 bases respectively, with 12 bases between them. This CDR3 has 13 residues. CDR1 and CDR2 (germline): SGHRS, YFSETQ. CDR3 bases: TGCGCCAGCAGCCGTCACGCGGAAGAAAAACTGTTTTTT. Its protein is CASSRHAEEKLFF.

The V and J genes are TRBV27 and TRBJ2-6; 9 bases are shared with TRBD1. The trim removed 5 bases at V and 0 bases at J, leaving 5 bases unmatched. This CDR3 is built from 17 residues. Germline CDR1 and CDR2: MNHEY and SMNVEV (reference sequence). As DNA, the CDR3 is TGTGCCAGCAGTAGGACAGGGGTCAACTCTGGGGCCAACGTCCTGACTTTC. Protein product: CASSRTGVNSGANVLTF.

This clone occurred a few times. The rearrangement links TRBV5-6 to TRBJ1-5, with D unresolved. Trimming stripped 2 bases from V and 7 bases from J, with 13 bases between. Per germline, CDR1 SGHDT and CDR2 YYEEEE. The CDR3 extends over 14 amino acids. This chain's CDR3 is CASSFGGPGQPQHF. The CDR3 coding sequence is TGTGCCAGCAGCTTCGGAGGGCCTGGGCAGCCCCAGCATTTT.

This chain connects TRBV6-5 to TRBJ2-2; the match to TRBD1 covers 11 bases. J gave up 5 bases and V 1 base, and 0 bases lay outside the gene matches. Germline V gene sequence: CDR1 MNHEY, CDR2 SVGAGI. There are 15 residues in the CDR3. The CDR3 is CASSYWDRGTGELFF. The DNA of the CDR3 is TGTGCCAGCAGTTACTGGGACAGGGGGACCGGGGAGCTGTTTTTT.

The chain links TRBV9 to TRBJ2-1; 10 nucleotides line up with TRBD2. J was trimmed by 8 bases and V by 0 bases; bases with no gene match: 5. The CDR3 sequence is 15 residues long. Germline CDR1 and CDR2: SGDLS and YYNGEE. DNA for the CDR3: TGTGCCAGCAGCGTAGTAGGTAGCGGGGGGTATGAGCAGTTCTTC. Amino acids: CASSVVGSGGYEQFF.

This clone has just a few counts. The V call is TRBV29-1, the J call TRBJ2-1, with D possibly matching TRBD1 (6 bases). The germline V gene encodes CDR1 SQVTM and CDR2 ANQGSEA. The CDR3 covers 14 residues. The ends were cut back, 3 bases at V and 5 bases at J, with 14 bases in the middle. The CDR3 bases are TGCAGCGTTGACTGGACAGCCTGGGACAATGAGCAGTTCTTC. Its translation is CSVDWTAWDNEQFF.

This clone occurred a few times. The gene calls are TRBV30 and TRBJ1-2; 11 bases agree with TRBD1. V gave up 1 base and J gave up 6 bases; unmatched junction bases: 13. Germline CDR1 GTSNPN, CDR2 SVGIG (reference sequence). The length of the CDR3 is 17 residues. The CDR3 bases are TGTGCCTGGAGTGCCGCCCGACCCGGGACAGGGGGAAATGGCTACACCTTC. Translated, it gives CAWSAARPGTGGNGYTF.

In its sample, this clone was seen a few times. V and J are TRBV4-2 and TRBJ1-2; TRBD1 matches at 10 bases. The germline gives CDR1 LGHNA, CDR2 YNFKEQ. The CDR3 extends over 14 amino acids. The V segment lost 1 base and the J segment 6 bases; nucleotides outside the gene matches: 2. The CDR3 region is CASSQGQGADGYTF. CDR3 coding DNA: TGTGCCAGCAGCCAAGGACAGGGGGCAGATGGCTACACCTTC.

This clone appeared a few times. This sequence joins TRBV6-6 and TRBJ2-7, with 7 bases that match TRBD1. The germline V gene has CDR1 MNHNY and CDR2 SVGAGI (reference sequence). The length of the CDR3 is 14 residues. V shed 5 bases, J shed 2 bases, and the junction held 6 bases outside the gene matches. The CDR3 reads CASSANRGAYEQYF. In nucleotides, the CDR3 is TGTGCCAGCAGTGCGAACAGGGGTGCCTACGAGCAGTACTTC.

This clone was seen a handful of times. The genes are TRBV5-6 and TRBJ1-1; TRBD1 matches 8 bases. The V gene end was trimmed by 7 bases and the J gene end by 0 bases; junction bases not matched to a gene: 11. CDR3 length: 16 amino acids. Germline V lookup: CDR1 SGHDT, CDR2 YYEEEE. The CDR3 nucleotides are TGTGCCAGCGGGGGGGGCAGGGGGCTCTTGAACACTGAAGCTTTCTTT. Translated: CASGGGRGLLNTEAFF.

This chain links TRBV28 with TRBJ1-2, with 7 bases that match TRBD1. CDR3 length: 14 amino acids. CDR1 is MDHEN and CDR2 is SYDVKM in the germline V gene. V was clipped by 3 bases and J by 4 bases; unmatched bases: 5. DNA for the CDR3: TGTGCCAGCAGTTTTACAGGGGAAGGCTATGGCTACACCTTC. Its translation: CASSFTGEGYGYTF.